The clone carrying this T cell receptor (beta chain) was observed a single time. These data come from a study of blood T cell repertoires in COVID-19. Study background: Samples representing acute and convalescent COVID-19 were sourced from the United States, Italy and Spain. T cells, B-cell-depleted T cells, or PBMCs provided the cDNA or gDNA that served as material.

The V end lost 4 bases, the J end lost 6 bases, and 16 bases lay between the germline ends. Germline-derived CDR1 and CDR2 are MDHEN and SYDVKM. There are 14 residues in the CDR3. In the original workflow: Nucleated cell number was recorded as an estimate derived from reference gene primer amplification. TCRdb's table, derived via immunoSEQ multiplex PCR, lists solely in-frame clones and lacks some. V and J calls plus clone size are reproduced from that table; the DNA served to infer D and trimming. The repertoire holds about 40,000 clones, with about 89% as singletons. Specimen: peripheral blood. This clonotype was obtained from a man aged 45-65 years with active COVID-19. The rearrangement uses TRBV28 and TRBJ2-7; D is possibly TRBD1 (6 bases). The DNA of the CDR3 is TGTGCCAGCAGTTCGCGTGGGGGACAAACCGAGCAGTACTTC. Translating gives CASSSRGGQTEQYF. Looking up the rest from reference TRBV28 and TRBJ2-7 gives the full variable domain: DVKVTQSSRYLVKRTGEKVFLECVQDMDHENMFWYRQDPGLGLRLIYFSYDVKMKEKGDIPEGYSVSREKKERFSLILESASTNQTSMYLCASSSRGGQTEQYFGPGTRLTVT.